This T cell receptor beta chain was found in a study of T-cell memory formation after mild COVID-19. General study points: Some clones that responded turned up in pre-infection memory, which suggests that cross-reactive memory joined in. CD4+ clones that contracted lay mainly in CM and EM; CD8+ ones lay in EMRA.

This clonotype has a handful of counts. Its target is not known. Trimming removed 6 bases from V and 1 base from J; junction bases left unmatched: 6. CDR1 and CDR2 from the germline V gene are SNHLY and FYNNEI. The CDR3 runs 15 residues. With constant-segment primers, 5'RACE yielded cDNA libraries of TCR alpha and TCR beta that carried sample barcodes and UMIs. TCRdb passed the 5' RACE reads through MiXCR, listing each CDR3 protein once. The table includes 98,000 or so distinct CDR3 sequences, 18% detected once. What was sequenced was PBMCs or a T cell subset sorted from them (not recorded which). The TCR originated in a young man who had mild COVID-19 (a few samples of this study predate the infection). Cell type and time point are not known. The chain couples TRBV2 to TRBJ2-3; 8 bases are shared with TRBD1. The CDR3 DNA reads TGTGCCAGCAGCGGAGGACAGGGAGGCACAGATACGCAGTATTTT. Amino acids: CASSGGQGGTDTQYF.